This is a list of T cell receptor beta chains from one sample in a study of blood T cell repertoires in COVID-19. Sequencing used immunoSEQ multiplex PCR; TCRdb keeps in-frame clones, though not all of them. The sample yields about 240,000 clones, approximately 86% seen once. Sequencing used PBMCs or T cells enriched from blood (not recorded which). The receptors here all came from a woman aged 40 to 50 with acute COVID-19. CDR3s include the opening cysteine and the closing phenylalanine or tryptophan. D genes are given only for firm matches. Only part of the rows carry a size: once, few, many, or a class if the clone is expanded.

d_call	v_call	j_call	clone_size	cdr3_aa	cdr3_nt
TRBD1	TRBV10-2	TRBJ1-6	few	CASRAGQGFHSPLHF	TGCGCCAGCAGAGCGGGACAGGGTTTCCATTCACCCCTCCACTTT
.	TRBV6-1	TRBJ2-7	once	CASSERGQSYEQYF	TGTGCCAGCAGTGAAAGGGGACAATCCTACGAGCAGTACTTC
TRBD1	TRBV2	TRBJ1-4	.	CASRRDSVNEKLFF	TGTGCCAGCAGAAGGGACAGTGTGAATGAAAAACTGTTTTTT
.	TRBV5-1	TRBJ2-2	.	CASRSSTEPTGELFF	TGCGCCAGCAGATCGTCGACTGAGCCAACCGGGGAGCTGTTTTTT
TRBD1	TRBV6-5	TRBJ2-5	.	CASSYWTGQETQYF	TGTGCCAGCAGTTATTGGACAGGTCAAGAGACCCAGTACTTC
.	TRBV5-8	TRBJ1-3	once	CASSLFQGGANSGNTIYF	TGTGCCAGCAGCTTGTTTCAAGGGGGAGCGAACTCTGGAAACACCATATATTTT
.	TRBV5-4	TRBJ1-5	.	CASSDGGKNDQPQHF	TGTGCCAGCAGCGATGGGGGGAAGAACGATCAGCCCCAGCATTTT
TRBD2	TRBV19	TRBJ2-1	.	CASRDSGVPEQFF	TGTGCCAGCCGAGATAGCGGGGTCCCTGAGCAGTTCTTC
TRBD2	TRBV10-1	TRBJ2-1	medium-sized	CASRSSGSNEQFF	TGCGCCAGCAGGTCTAGCGGGAGTAATGAGCAGTTCTTC
.	TRBV30	TRBJ2-3	.	CAWTGLPTDTQYF	TGTGCCTGGACAGGACTGCCCACAGATACGCAGTATTTT
TRBD1	TRBV2	TRBJ1-3	.	CASSGQGISGNTIYF	TGTGCCAGCAGTGGACAGGGAATTTCTGGAAACACCATATATTTT
.	TRBV10-3	TRBJ1-1	.	CAISESTGNTEAFF	TGTGCCATCAGTGAGTCGACGGGGAACACTGAAGCTTTCTTT
TRBD1	TRBV5-1	TRBJ1-3	.	CASSLKPGQGDSGNTIYF	TGCGCCAGCAGCTTGAAACCGGGACAGGGGGACTCTGGAAACACCATATATTTT
.	TRBV14	TRBJ1-1	many	CASSPNLEATEAFF	TGTGCCAGCAGCCCGAACCTTGAAGCCACTGAAGCTTTCTTT
TRBD1	TRBV10-2	TRBJ2-1	few	CASSARLQGSTGDEQFF	TGCGCCAGCAGTGCACGCTTACAGGGGTCTACAGGCGATGAGCAGTTCTTC
.	TRBV11-3	TRBJ1-1	.	CASSRQFMNTEAFF	TGTGCCAGCAGCCGACAGTTCATGAACACTGAAGCTTTCTTT